The clone carrying this T cell receptor beta chain was observed a few times. No antigen is known for it. The trim removed 6 bases at V and 2 bases at J, leaving 7 bases unmatched. This CDR3 is 14 amino acids long. From germline, CDR1 is MGHDK and CDR2 SYGVNS. The source of the sample is a study of response to subunit inactivated influenza vaccine. Study findings and constraints: Researchers suggested that each seasonal influenza vaccination recruits few new T cells.

Via MiXCR, TCRdb re-called the RT-PCR reads, giving one row per CDR3 protein. The table records around 480,000 distinct CDR3 sequences, about 17% of them present only once. The TCR was taken from a man in his fifties or sixties who received an inactivated influenza vaccine. The starting material was CD4+ T cells sorted from PBMCs, obtained 23 to 25 months after vaccination. The V call is TRBV25-1, the J call TRBJ2-7; TRBD1 aligns across 7 bases. The CDR3: CASSQTGFTYEQYF. As DNA, the CDR3 is TGTGCCAGCAGCCAGACAGGGTTTACCTACGAGCAGTACTTC.